These 13 T cell receptor beta chains originate from one sample sequenced in a study of OX40 agonist ivuxolimab in advanced cancers. TCRdb keeps only in-frame clones here, not all; method: immunoSEQ multiplex PCR. The sample shows roughly 80,000 clones, around 80% of them seen only once. The sample was CD4+ or CD8+ T cells sorted from blood, taken in a trial of the OX40 agonist ivuxolimab. These receptors originate from an adult with an advanced solid tumor such as melanoma, head and neck, liver or kidney cancer.

The chain recombines TRBV30 with TRBJ2-7; 8 nucleotides match TRBD2. Germline-derived CDR1 and CDR2 are GTSNPN and SVGIG (reference sequence). With 1 base clipped from V and 5 bases from J, the junction kept 7 bases outside the gene matches. CDR3 length: 14 amino acids. CDR3 DNA: TGTGCCTGGAGTGAGGGACTAGATCCCGACGAGCAGTACTTC. It encodes CAWSEGLDPDEQYF.

The chain recombines TRBV6-1 with TRBJ1-6; 9 nucleotides agree with TRBD1. Germline loops: CDR1 MNHNS, CDR2 SASEGT. The CDR3 covers 17 residues. Unmatched junction bases numbered 11, after V lost 4 bases and J lost 7 bases. The CDR3 loop reads CASSAFSPGQGNSPLHF. CDR3 sequence (DNA): TGTGCCAGCAGTGCGTTCTCCCCCGGACAGGGGAATTCACCCCTCCACTTT.

The V and J genes are TRBV19 and TRBJ1-2; D is possibly TRBD1 (5 bases). This CDR3 spans 15 amino acids. Between the trimmed V and J ends, which lost 0 bases and 2 bases, there was a span of 10 bases. Germline CDR1 and CDR2: LNHDA and SQIVND (reference sequence). The CDR3: CASSIDWQGNYGYTF. DNA of the CDR3: TGTGCCAGTAGTATAGACTGGCAGGGCAACTATGGCTACACCTTC.

The V call is TRBV5-1, the J call TRBJ2-5, with unresolved D. From germline, CDR1 is SGHRS and CDR2 YFSETQ. The CDR3 is 13 residues long. Trimming took off 0 bases at V and 5 bases at J, with 8 bases between the two ends. The CDR3 reads CASSLVLGETQYF. CDR3 in DNA: TGCGCCAGCAGCTTGGTTCTGGGGGAGACCCAGTACTTC.

The chain joins TRBV9 to TRBJ2-7; no definite D call. The CDR3 has 13 residues. Looked up from germline, CDR1 is SGDLS and CDR2 is YYNGEE. The V and J ends lost 3 bases and 9 bases respectively, with 16 bases between them. The CDR3: CASSAPTAWWQYF. Here the CDR3 DNA reads TGTGCCAGCAGCGCCCCAACAGCCTGGTGGCAGTACTTC.

This clone appeared a few times. The CDR3 here is CAWSGGAYSPLHF. The CDR3 DNA is TGTGCCTGGAGTGGAGGTGCCTACTCACCCCTCCACTTT. The chain is built from TRBV30 and TRBJ1-6; D is uncertain. CDR1 is GTSNPN, CDR2 SVGIG, per germline (reference sequence). The length of the CDR3 is 13 residues. Between the trimmed V and J ends, which lost 1 base and 10 bases, there was a span of 11 bases.

The chain recombines TRBV4-3 with TRBJ1-4, with D hard to call. This CDR3 region has 16 residues. Trimming pared 1 base from V and 3 bases from J, leaving 12 bases between. Per the germline V gene, CDR1 is LGHNA and CDR2 is YSLEER. This chain's CDR3 is CASSQAPTRANEKLFF. The DNA for the CDR3 is TGCGCCAGCAGCCAAGCCCCGACGAGAGCTAATGAAAAACTGTTTTTT.

The chain employs TRBV7-2 and TRBJ2-5; 10 bases map to TRBD1. The CDR3 runs to 15 residues. Germline assignment: CDR1 SGHTA and CDR2 FQGNSA. The ends lost 5 bases at V and 4 bases at J; junction bases unmatched: 7. The CDR3 DNA sequence: TGTGCCAGCAGCCAGGGACAGGGGAACGGAGAGACCCAGTACTTC. It translates to CASSQGQGNGETQYF.

This clone occurred once. The rearrangement joins TRBV6-6 to TRBJ2-7, with TRBD1 matching 8 bases. The CDR3 is 14 amino acids. Looked up from germline, CDR1 is MNHNY and CDR2 is SVGAGI (reference sequence). V trimming: 2 bases; J trimming: 0 bases; junction bases outside the gene matches: 0. The CDR3 nucleotides read TGTGCCAGCAGTTACGGACAGGGCTCCTACGAGCAGTACTTC. Translated, it gives CASSYGQGSYEQYF.

The chain recombines TRBV5-1 with TRBJ2-7; 7 bases are shared with TRBD1. The V gene end was trimmed by 4 bases and the J gene end by 2 bases; junction bases not matched to a gene: 12. Germline CDR1 SGHRS, CDR2 YFSETQ. There are 16 residues in the CDR3. CDR3 sequence: CASSPTTGTVPYEQYF. Written as DNA, the CDR3 is TGCGCCAGCAGCCCTACGACAGGGACGGTACCCTACGAGCAGTACTTC.

This clone was found once. V and J are TRBV11-2 and TRBJ1-4; weak D call: TRBD1 (5 bases). Germline loops: CDR1 SGHAT, CDR2 FQNNGV. The V gene lost 3 bases and the J gene lost 7 bases, with 12 bases spanning the gap. The CDR3 covers 14 residues. This CDR3 reads CASSFGNQGEKLFF. In nucleotides, the CDR3 is TGTGCCAGCAGCTTCGGGAATCAGGGTGAAAAACTGTTTTTT.

The chain recombines TRBV7-8 with TRBJ2-4, with D perhaps matching TRBD1 or TRBD2 (5 bases each). CDR1 and CDR2 (germline): SGHVS, FQNEAQ. This CDR3 spans 14 amino acids. The germline V and J ends were trimmed by 1 base and 8 bases, with 12 bases remaining between them. DNA of the CDR3: TGTGCCAGCAGCTTAGTCGGGGCAGCACACATTCAGTACTTC. Residues: CASSLVGAAHIQYF.

The chain joins TRBV9 to TRBJ2-2; D is undetermined. The germline V and J ends were trimmed by 0 bases and 6 bases, with 6 bases remaining between them. The germline V gene has CDR1 SGDLS and CDR2 YYNGEE. This CDR3 has 13 residues. CDR3 residues: CASSVVVAGELFF. The DNA of the CDR3 is TGTGCCAGCAGCGTAGTAGTGGCCGGGGAGCTGTTTTTT.